This T cell receptor (beta chain) is from a study of blood T cell repertoires in COVID-19. At the level of the study: Samples taken during acute and convalescent COVID-19 were collected in the United States, Italy and Spain. Sources were T cells, B-cell-depleted T cells, or PBMCs; the material itself was cDNA or gDNA.

Trimming took off 4 bases at V and 0 bases at J, with 9 bases between the two ends. The CDR3 is 14 residues long. Germline values: CDR1 SEHNR, CDR2 FQNEAQ (reference sequence). Sequencing used immunoSEQ multiplex PCR; TCRdb keeps in-frame clones, though not all of them. The data contain tens of thousands of clones, about 85% of them singletons. The genes are TRBV7-9 and TRBJ1-1; D ambiguous. The sequencing sample was made of peripheral blood. This sequence was found in a man aged 55-75 years with acute or convalescent COVID-19. CDR3 sequence (DNA): TGTGCCAGCAGCTGGGCCCCTATGAACACTGAAGCTTTCTTT. It codes for CASSWAPMNTEAFF.